This entry is about one TCR beta chain. Antigen specificity is unknown. Looked up from germline, CDR1 is SGDLS and CDR2 is YYNGEE. The CDR3 sequence is 17 residues long. The V gene end was trimmed by 4 bases and the J gene end by 0 bases; junction bases not matched to a gene: 9. With 60 Vbeta and 13 Jbeta primers, the PCR was carried out. Sequenced by immunoSEQ multiplex PCR; TCRdb stores in-frame clones only, minus some. Of about 97,000 clones in the sample, approximately 71% were seen once. These data belong to a study of cytomegalovirus exposure and HLA in healthy donors. Study details: Of a few hundred genotyped donors, approximately 80% clustered with self-reported Caucasian donors.

Notes on the study in general: Further analysis, carried out later, found HLA-associated TCR beta chains more clonally expanded than equally common other chains.

V gene TRBV9 combines with J gene TRBJ2-4; 8 bases align to TRBD1. The sequence derives from a male donor in good health and CMV-seropositive. The material sequenced was PBMCs. The chain's CDR3 is CASSPGTGGVAKNIQYF. The CDR3, as DNA: TGTGCCAGCAGCCCGGGGACAGGTGGGGTAGCCAAAAACATTCAGTACTTC.